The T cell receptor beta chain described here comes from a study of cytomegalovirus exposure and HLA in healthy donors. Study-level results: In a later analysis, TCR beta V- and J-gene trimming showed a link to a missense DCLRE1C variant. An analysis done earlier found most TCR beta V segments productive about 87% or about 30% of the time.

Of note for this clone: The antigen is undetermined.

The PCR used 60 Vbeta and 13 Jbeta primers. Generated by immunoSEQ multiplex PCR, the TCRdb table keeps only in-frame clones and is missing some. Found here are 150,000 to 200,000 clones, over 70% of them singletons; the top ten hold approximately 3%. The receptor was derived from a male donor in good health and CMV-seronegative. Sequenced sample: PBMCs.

DNA of the CDR3: TGTGCCAGCAGCATCGGGACTAGCGGGAGTAGTTATACGCAGTATTTT. Its protein product is CASSIGTSGSSYTQYF. The chain has TRBV11-3 and TRBJ2-3, with 14 bases aligning to TRBD2. V lost 5 bases and J lost 7; bases outside the gene matches: 8. The CDR3 spans 16 residues. From germline, CDR1 is SGHNT and CDR2 YENEEA.